The subject of this entry is one T cell receptor beta chain. No antigen is known for it. Per-base quality was not reported, and no clone a single base away is much larger than it. This sample is part of a study of cytomegalovirus exposure and HLA in healthy donors (dated by TCRdb to the late 2010s). As for the study more broadly: An earlier analysis of some 500 of the donors reported 250 to 300 Gb of sequence data and 100 million to 140 million unique TCR beta sequences from about 179 million T cells. An early release covering some 640 HLA-typed donors comprised about 320 gigabases of sequencing data and some 79 million unique TCR sequences. Of the 398 genotyped donors, approximately 80% fell in the genetic ancestry cluster associated with self-reported Caucasian donors. The study aimed to test whether cataloging public T cell receptors could reveal signatures of past pathogen exposure. The T cell repertoires of 666 subjects were profiled by immunosequencing and related to cytomegalovirus serostatus. A separate validation cohort of over 95 different subjects was used in addition to the roughly 700-subject first cohort. To predict cytomegalovirus infection status, the study brought together high-throughput TCR immunosequencing, statistical association of individual TCRs with disease status, and machine learning. To study patterns of TCR occurrence, a later analysis re-analyzed previously published TCR beta repertoires from 550 to 800 donors and added high-resolution HLA genotyping. The later analysis used no new phenotypic data to find candidate immune exposures, relying instead on TCR beta sequences and their occurrence across donors. An earlier analysis of around 640 of the donors used high-throughput TCR beta sequencing to judge whether each TCR beta V gene segment behaved as functional or pseudogenic. Donor age, sex, ethnicity and CMV serostatus were compiled alongside the repertoire data. In a later genetic analysis, genome-wide SNP genotypes for about 55% of the roughly 700 donors were used, and that subset was treated as a discovery cohort. All discovery cohort repertoires had been generated using a single sequencing platform. HLA typing covered class I and class II loci at four-digit resolution. Typing coverage varied by locus: roughly 629-640 donors for A, B, C, DRB1 and DQB1; 500 to 550 for DQA1; nearly 610 for DPA1; 400 to 480 for DPB1. Because of strong linkage in the cohort, five DR-DQ haplotypes were treated as single units for association and clustering. Among some 410 genotyped donors of the cohort, an average of around 240,000 unique TCR beta nucleotide sequences were sequenced per donor, roughly a sixth of them non-productive. Here is what the overall study found, with its caveats: In a later analysis, most CMV-associated TCR beta chains were found to appear HLA-restricted, with HLA associations seemingly driven largely by CMV exposure. In a later analysis, the rate of TCR association differed among HLA loci, with DRB1 alleles having the most associated TCRs and HLA-C alleles having the fewest. Some IMGT-functional V segments, including TRBV6-2 and TRBV6-3, could not be distinguished by the 87-base-pair reads and were therefore excluded. Because some donors lacked HLA typing at each locus, the association tests relied only on the typed subset. The authors suggested that the approach could potentially be extended to other disease states and immunological phenotypes. Linkage disequilibrium might explain the correlated functional status among segregating V segments, but an unknown experimental factor could not be ruled out. While some public TCRs were present in many individuals, most TCR sequences turned up only very rarely across donors. In a later analysis, HLA-associated TCR beta chains showed more clonal expansion and lower generation probabilities than non-associated chains that were equally common. In this cohort, only TCR beta chains were sequenced, and detectable features were limited by the absence of alpha or paired-chain data. Several of the top co-occurrence clusters appeared to be linked to parvovirus B19, influenza, CMV and Epstein-Barr virus, according to a later analysis. The classifier was reported to diagnose cytomegalovirus status with high specificity and sensitivity in both the original cohort and the validation cohort. A total of fewer than 200 TCR beta chains were listed by the study as associated with cytomegalovirus. Immune exposure information for the cohort was limited to CMV serostatus. A further reported finding was that TCR beta sequences accurately predicted the HLA-A and HLA-B alleles for most subjects in the first cohort. The sequencing pipeline was judged likely to have produced a cluster of highly shared sequence variants as a technical artifact. In vitro tests confirmed that three of the cytomegalovirus-associated TCR beta chains recognize cytomegalovirus antigens. At a false discovery rate of 0.05, a later analysis linked 16,951 TCR beta sequences to specific HLA alleles. When HLA alleles, especially DR and DQ, strongly co-occurred, TCR associations were difficult to assign to individual alleles. Broadly in line with IMGT annotations, most TCR beta V segments showed up in productive rearrangements about 90% or about 30% of the time in an earlier analysis of a few hundred of the donors. A later genetic analysis associated a missense DCLRE1C variant with V-gene and J-gene trimming of TCR beta chains, and an independent cohort replicated the association. Because counts were too low, seventeen rarely observed V segments, including chromosome 9 orphons, were left out of the earlier analysis of some 600 of the donors. Presence/absence analyses assumed roughly uniform sequencing depth across donors, an assumption that may not hold. According to a later genetic analysis, donors in an Asian-associated ancestry cluster had fewer N-insertions in productive TCRs than the approximately 670-donor mean.

The CDR1 and CDR2 encoded by the germline V gene are SGHRS and YFSETQ. The CDR3 starts with the cysteine, ends with the phenylalanine, and has 15 residues. Just CDR3 DNA is preserved here, 45 bases in frame from base 1. Ends trimmed: V by 1 base, J by 2 bases; bases unmatched to a gene: 4. The cohort comprised some 730 healthy bone marrow donors. Cohort members were all nominally healthy when sampled, although unrecorded immune exposures were likely present. The donor was CMV seropositive and was included in the group of 250 to 300 seropositive cohort members. Each donor provided a peripheral blood sample, and peripheral blood mononuclear cells were used for TCR beta sequencing. The Qiagen DNeasy Blood Extraction Kit was used to extract genomic DNA from the blood cell samples. Library creation used the immunoSEQ multiplex PCR assay. A mixture of 60 forward primers for TCR Vbeta segments and 13 reverse primers for TCR Jbeta segments was used in the multiplex PCR. Amplification of the CDR3 region of rearranged TCR beta genes was performed with a multiplex PCR assay on genomic DNA. The amplified TCR beta libraries were sequenced on the Illumina HiSeq System as 87-base-pair reads. Regarding the original processing steps: A later analysis counted about 80 million unique TCR beta chains across the 700 or so repertoires, and around 12 million of these chains were shared by at least two donors. Raw reads were error-corrected and collapsed into unique sequences by a nearest-neighbor algorithm in which closely related sequences were merged to remove PCR and sequencing errors. To assign V, D and J gene segments, CDR3 sequences were aligned to IMGT reference sequences. Each retained sequence needed at least a six-nucleotide match to both a V gene segment and a J gene segment. A rearrangement counted as productive if the CDR3 had no stop codons and remained in frame with V and J, and every other rearrangement counted as non-productive. Following IMGT convention, CDR3 was defined as the stretch from the second conserved V-encoded cysteine to the conserved J-encoded phenylalanine. Sequences without an unambiguous match to a single V gene segment were excluded from the earlier analysis of about 630 of the donors. In an earlier analysis of 587 of the donors, a V segment was called functional when productive rearrangements were above 56.7%, and segregating when the standard deviation between donors exceeded 5%. To diagnose cytomegalovirus status from the catalog of TCR beta chain sequences, a statistical classification framework was built. V and J gene assignment, in a later analysis, came from comparing TCR nucleotide sequences with IMGT/GENE-DB human TR gene sequences. In a later analysis, CDR3 sequences and most-parsimonious VDJ recombination scenarios were assigned using the TCRdist pipeline. In a later analysis, every TCR beta chain was defined by the combination of its CDR3 amino acid sequence and its V-gene family, and reads without a unique V-gene family were dropped. As a way to deal with suspected cross-contamination and a sequencing artifact, a later analysis dropped 450 to 600 nucleotide sequences that were highly shared and had low generation probability. In a later analysis, a clonal expansion index for each public chain was calculated from normalized within-repertoire ranks of inferred template counts. In a later analysis, generation probabilities were computed with a VDJ recombination model fitted to out-of-frame rearrangements, and the resulting probabilities were checked against IGoR. A later analysis scored TCR-TCR, TCR-HLA and TCR-CMV co-occurrence with hypergeometric tests, applying a repertoire-size bias correction to TCR pairs. In a later analysis, false discovery rates were estimated by permuting HLA or CMV assignments 20 times. In a later analysis, co-occurring TCRs were grouped with DBSCAN, and TCRdist sequence similarity was added when clustering was performed within HLA-allele-positive subsets. For co-occurrence clustering, repertoires with fewer than 30,000 or more than 120,000 public chains were excluded, along with five or six repertoires with anomalous nucleotide sharing. Drawn from immuneACCESS, this table holds only the in-frame rearrangements with V and J called that TCRdb kept. Clones are partly lost; checked studies trace under half to an unresolved V gene and leave the rest unexplained. D and trimming come from the DNA, and the V and J calls and clone size come from that table. The sample records over 200,000 clones, over 65% of which are singletons. 2.7% of the sample belongs to the ten largest clones.

The receptor was isolated from a woman aged 55-69 years in good health and CMV-seropositive. The sequence joins TRBV5-1 to TRBJ2-7; 9 bases in the middle match TRBD2. The sample was PBMCs. The base sequence is TGCGCCAGCAGCTTGTCAGCGGGGGGCACCTACGAGCAGTACTTC. Translation gives CASSLSAGGTYEQYF.